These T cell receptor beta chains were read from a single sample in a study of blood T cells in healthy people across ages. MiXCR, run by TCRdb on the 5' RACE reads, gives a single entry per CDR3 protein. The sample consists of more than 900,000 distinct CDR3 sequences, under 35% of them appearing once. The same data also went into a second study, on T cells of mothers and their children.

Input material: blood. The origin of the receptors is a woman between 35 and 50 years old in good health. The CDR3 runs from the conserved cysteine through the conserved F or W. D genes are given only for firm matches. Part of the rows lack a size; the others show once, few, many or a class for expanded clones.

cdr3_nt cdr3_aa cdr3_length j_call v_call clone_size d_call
TGTGCCAGCAGTCCAGGCGCGACAGGGCTTAATCAGCCCCAGCATTTT CASSPGATGLNQPQHF 16 TRBJ1-5 TRBV28 . TRBD1
TGCAGCGTTGTGCCGGGAGCTTTCTTT CSVVPGAFF 9 TRBJ1-1 TRBV29-1 . .
TGCGCCAGCAGCCAAGACGAAGCCCTCGGAAACACCATATATTTT CASSQDEALGNTIYF 15 TRBJ1-3 TRBV4-3 . .
TGTGCCAGCAGTTTGGACGGGGGCGGCACTGAAGCTTTCTTT CASSLDGGGTEAFF 14 TRBJ1-1 TRBV5-1 many .
TGCAGTGCTAGAAACCCGGGACTAGCGCCCCAAGAGACCCAGTACTTC CSARNPGLAPQETQYF 16 TRBJ2-5 TRBV20-1 . TRBD2
TGCAGTGCTTCTGTCCCCCTCGGACAGCTTAATCAGCCCCAGCATTTT CSASVPLGQLNQPQHF 16 TRBJ1-5 TRBV20-1 few .
TGTGCCAGCAGCTTTAATCCGGCTGGGGCCAACGTCCTGACTTTC CASSFNPAGANVLTF 15 TRBJ2-6 TRBV7-3 few .
TGTGCCAGTAGTATGTCCCTCTCCTACAATGAGCAGTTCTTC CASSMSLSYNEQFF 14 TRBJ2-1 TRBV19 few .
TGTGCCAGCAGCCCATGGACAGAGGAGAACACTGAAGCTTTCTTT CASSPWTEENTEAFF 15 TRBJ1-1 TRBV12-3/TRBV12-4 . .
TGTGCCAGCCAGGACGGTTACGAGCAGTACTTC CASQDGYEQYF 11 TRBJ2-7 TRBV25-1 many .
TGTGCCAGCAGCTTGGCCATGGACAGGGATCAGTTCTTC CASSLAMDRDQFF 13 TRBJ2-1 TRBV5-4 many TRBD1
TGTGCCAGCAGTTTAAACAGGTCACCCCTCCACTTT CASSLNRSPLHF 12 TRBJ1-6 TRBV12-3/TRBV12-4 few .
TGTGCCAGCAGTTACTCGACTAGCGCCTACGAGCAGTACTTC CASSYSTSAYEQYF 14 TRBJ2-7 TRBV6-2/TRBV6-3 many TRBD2
TGTGCCAGCAGCTTAGAGGTCGGCGGGGGGGCTTCCTACAATGAGCAGTTCTTC CASSLEVGGGASYNEQFF 18 TRBJ2-1 TRBV7-2 . TRBD2
TGCGCCAGCAGCCAAGGGACAGGGGGTTCACAACAGCCCCAGCATTTT CASSQGTGGSQQPQHF 16 TRBJ1-5 TRBV4-3 few TRBD1
TGTGCCACCAGCAGAGCTCTGGAGGTGGGGGGCAATGAGCAGTTCTTC CATSRALEVGGNEQFF 16 TRBJ2-1 TRBV15 . .
TGTGCCCGGAGTCGGGGGGCCGGTTTGGAGACCCAGTACTTC CARSRGAGLETQYF 14 TRBJ2-5 TRBV30 once .
TGCGCCAGCAGCTTAGAGACAAAGGGACAATCTTATTCCTACGAGCAGTACTTC CASSLETKGQSYSYEQYF 18 TRBJ2-7 TRBV5-1 . .
TGTGCCAGCAGCCAACTTAGCGGGGGGCCACGAGAGCAGTTCTTC CASSQLSGGPREQFF 15 TRBJ2-1 TRBV14 many TRBD2
TGCGCCAGCAGCCAAGGGGTGACTAGCAGGGGGGCAAATGAGCAGTTCTTC CASSQGVTSRGANEQFF 17 TRBJ2-1 TRBV4-1 few .
TGCGCCAGCAGCCAAGATCGCGGGGCGAGCTCCTACAATGAGCAGTTCTTC CASSQDRGASSYNEQFF 17 TRBJ2-1 TRBV4-1 many .
TGTGCCAGCACCTTCGGGCGGGGAGGGAAAGCTTTCTTT CASTFGRGGKAFF 13 TRBJ1-1 TRBV6-5 once .
TGCGCCAGCAGCCAACCACAGGGGTTGAACACTGAAGCTTTCTTT CASSQPQGLNTEAFF 15 TRBJ1-1 TRBV4-1 . TRBD1
TGTGCCAGCAGTTACAAGACCCCCACCAGGGTCGCTGCTTCCTACAATGAGCAGTTCTTC CASSYKTPTRVAASYNEQFF 20 TRBJ2-1 TRBV6-5 many .
TGTGCCAGCAGTCGGGATTCGAAGTTCTTC CASSRDSKFF 10 TRBJ2-1 TRBV28 . .
TGTGCCAGCAGCGACCCTAGCGGGGGCACAGATACGCAGTATTTT CASSDPSGGTDTQYF 15 TRBJ2-3 TRBV3-1 few TRBD2
TGCAGCGTTGAGATAAGGGTTGGAGCCTCGTTCTTC CSVEIRVGASFF 12 TRBJ2-1 TRBV29-1 many .
TGTGCCAGCAGTTTGGGCAGGCCAAATAATTCACCCCTCCACTTT CASSLGRPNNSPLHF 15 TRBJ1-6 TRBV12-3/TRBV12-4 many .
TGCGCCAGCAGCTTGTATCGGGGGCCCCGGGACTACGAGCAGTACTTC CASSLYRGPRDYEQYF 16 TRBJ2-7 TRBV5-1 few .
TGTGCCAGCAGCCCACACGACGGAGCAGCCTACGAGCAGTACTTC CASSPHDGAAYEQYF 15 TRBJ2-7 TRBV7-9 . .
TGCGCCAGCAGCCAAGATTTTCAGGGTCGGAACACCATATATTTT CASSQDFQGRNTIYF 15 TRBJ1-3 TRBV4-3 . .
TGCAGCGTTGAATTAGTCTCTGGGGCCAACGTCCTGACTTTC CSVELVSGANVLTF 14 TRBJ2-6 TRBV29-1 many .
TGCGCCAGCAGCTTGGATCGCGCCAGTCACCACGCTAGCACAGATACGCAGTATTTT CASSLDRASHHASTDTQYF 19 TRBJ2-3 TRBV5-1 few .
TGCGCCAGCTGGAGAGGGGGGGCTAGCACAGATACGCAGTATTTT CASWRGGASTDTQYF 15 TRBJ2-3 TRBV5-1 . .
TGTGCCAGCAGCTCCCCCGGGACAGGGAAATGGAATGAGCAGTTCTTC CASSSPGTGKWNEQFF 16 TRBJ2-1 TRBV7-9 few TRBD1
TGTGCCAGCAGTCCGCGCCAGGGGGCCTCGGAGACCCGGTACTTC CASSPRQGASETRYF 15 TRBJ2-5 TRBV27 . TRBD1
TGTGCCAGCAGCTTAGCGGGGGGCACCGGGGCCAGCGTCCTGAATTTC CASSLAGGTGASVLNF 16 TRBJ2-6 TRBV7-3 . TRBD2
TGTGCCAGCAGCGCGGATAAGGGCCCCCTTAACTATGGCTACACCTTC CASSADKGPLNYGYTF 16 TRBJ1-2 TRBV9 . .
TGCGCCAGCAGCCTTTTAAGCGGGACCAATGAGCAGTACTTC CASSLLSGTNEQYF 14 TRBJ2-4 TRBV4-1 . TRBD2
TGTGCCAGCAGCGTAGACGGTACAGGGTCGGCTGGAAACACCATATATTTT CASSVDGTGSAGNTIYF 17 TRBJ1-3 TRBV9 . .
TGCAGTGCTAGCCTACCAACGTTCACAGATACGCAGTATTTT CSASLPTFTDTQYF 14 TRBJ2-3 TRBV20-1 . .
TGTGCCAGCAGCCCTCCGGACAGGAGGAACTATGGCTACACCTTC CASSPPDRRNYGYTF 15 TRBJ1-2 TRBV14 few TRBD1
TGCAGTGCTAGAAGACAGTCGCCGGGCTACAATGAGCAGTTCTTC CSARRQSPGYNEQFF 15 TRBJ2-1 TRBV20-1 many .
TGTGCCAGCAGCTTCAGGGGCAACTCCTACAATGAGCAGTTCTTC CASSFRGNSYNEQFF 15 TRBJ2-1 TRBV7-2 . .
TGTGCCACCACAGGGGGCGTCCCCACAGATACGCAGTATTTT CATTGGVPTDTQYF 14 TRBJ2-3 TRBV12-3/TRBV12-4 few TRBD1
TGTGCCAGCCAGAGACAGTCTTACAGGGGGCAGTACTTC CASQRQSYRGQYF 13 TRBJ2-7 TRBV28 . TRBD1
TGTGCCAGCTCACCAAGGCAGGGGAGAGGTGGGGCCAACGTCCTGACTTTC CASSPRQGRGGANVLTF 17 TRBJ2-6 TRBV18 few .
TGTGCCAGCGACTCGGTAGGACCGAACTATGGCTACACCTTC CASDSVGPNYGYTF 14 TRBJ1-2 TRBV28 . .
TGTGCCGGCAGTTACTCGCCGAGAACGGGGTATGGCTACACCTTC CAGSYSPRTGYGYTF 15 TRBJ1-2 TRBV6-6 . .
TGCGCCAGCAGCCCCCCTAGCGGGGGTAGCACAGATACGCGGTATTTT CASSPPSGGSTDTRYF 16 TRBJ2-3 TRBV5-1 . TRBD2